The sequence of this TCR beta chain was determined in a study of patients and donors after allogeneic stem cell transplantation. TCRdb processed the RT-PCR reads anew with MiXCR; each CDR3 protein has one entry. This table holds tens of thousands of distinct CDR3 sequences, about a quarter found once. CDR1 and CDR2 from the germline V gene are SGHTA and FQGNSA. Trimming pared 8 bases from V and 2 bases from J, leaving 12 bases between. This CDR3 is built from 14 residues. The clonotype originates from a human donor who was either an allogeneic HSCT recipient or a stem cell or donor lymphocyte infusion donor (not recorded which). It is not recorded whose cells these are; they may come from a transplant donor. V is TRBV7-2 and J is TRBJ2-2; D might be TRBD1 (6 bases). The material sequenced was blood, either unsorted or a sorted T cell fraction (not recorded which). For the CDR3, the DNA is TGTGCCAGCGCCGGGACACTCAACACCGGGGAGCTGTTTTTT. Residues: CASAGTLNTGELFF.